This T cell receptor beta chain stems from a study of cytomegalovirus exposure and HLA in healthy donors (dated by TCRdb to about 2017). About the investigation overall: An earlier analysis of some 600 of the donors reported approximately 260 Gb of sequence data and 117 million unique TCR beta sequences obtained from some 170 million T cells. Approximately 310 gigabases of sequencing data and approximately 85 million unique TCR sequences were included in an early release covering several hundred HLA-typed donors. Of the 300 to 500 genotyped donors, less than 90% were placed in the genetic ancestry cluster associated with self-reported Caucasian donors. The aim of the study was to test whether cataloging public T cell receptors could identify signatures of past pathogen exposure. The study used immunosequencing to profile the T cell repertoires of hundreds of subjects and linked those repertoires to cytomegalovirus serostatus. Besides the first cohort of 500 to 700 subjects, a separate validation cohort made up of 90 to 150 different subjects was used. To predict cytomegalovirus infection status, the study combined high-throughput TCR immunosequencing, statistical association of individual TCRs with disease status, and machine learning. A later analysis re-examined previously published TCR beta repertoires from about 700 donors and added high-resolution HLA genotyping to investigate patterns of TCR occurrence. The later analysis used no new phenotypic data to find candidate immune exposures, relying instead on TCR beta sequences and their occurrence across donors. An earlier analysis of around 580 of the donors used high-throughput TCR beta sequencing to judge whether each TCR beta V gene segment behaved as functional or pseudogenic. Donor age, sex, ethnicity and CMV serostatus were compiled alongside the repertoire data. In a later genetic analysis, genome-wide SNP genotypes for about 60% of the 666 donors were used, and that subset was treated as a discovery cohort. All discovery cohort repertoires had been generated using a single sequencing platform. Class I and class II HLA loci were covered by the typing at four-digit resolution. The number of typed donors differed by locus: roughly 629-630 for A, B, C, DRB1 and DQB1; approximately 520 for DQA1; around 580 for DPA1; and roughly 470 for DPB1. Four to six DR-DQ haplotypes were handled as single units for association and clustering, since linkage in the cohort was strong. Among 300 to 500 genotyped donors of the cohort, an average of roughly 230,000 unique TCR beta nucleotide sequences was sequenced per donor, of which about 19% were non-productive. What the study reported, not specific to this receptor: Because some donors lacked HLA typing at each locus, the association tests relied only on the typed subset. According to the authors, the approach could potentially be generalized to other disease states and immunological phenotypes. In this cohort, only TCR beta chains were sequenced, and detectable features were limited by the absence of alpha or paired-chain data. Several of the top co-occurrence clusters appeared to be linked to parvovirus B19, influenza, CMV and Epstein-Barr virus, according to a later analysis. Some IMGT-functional V segments, including TRBV6-2 and TRBV6-3, could not be told apart with the 87-base-pair reads, so those segments were excluded. Correlated functional status among segregating V segments might reflect linkage disequilibrium, but an unknown experimental factor could not be ruled out. Presence/absence analyses assumed roughly uniform sequencing depth across donors, an assumption that may not hold. The only immune exposure information available for the cohort was CMV serostatus. A further reported finding was that TCR beta sequences accurately predicted the HLA-A and HLA-B alleles for most subjects in the first cohort. A later analysis associated about 17,000 TCR beta sequences with specific HLA alleles at a false discovery rate of 0.05. An association between a missense DCLRE1C variant and V-gene and J-gene trimming of TCR beta chains was found in a later genetic analysis and replicated in an independent cohort. In an earlier analysis of some 500 of the donors, most TCR beta V segments were observed in productive rearrangements about 87% or about 30% of the time, broadly matching IMGT annotations. In a later genetic analysis, fewer N-insertions in productive TCRs were reported among donors in an Asian-associated ancestry cluster than the approximately 670-donor mean. In a later analysis, HLA-associated TCR beta chains were found to be more clonally expanded and to have lower generation probabilities than equally common non-associated chains. Assigning TCR associations to individual alleles was difficult when HLA alleles, especially DR and DQ, strongly co-occurred. Most TCR sequences were observed very rarely across donors, whereas some public TCRs were present in many individuals. Because counts were too low, seventeen rarely observed V segments, including chromosome 9 orphons, were left out of the earlier analysis of roughly 600 of the donors. In a later analysis, most CMV-associated TCR beta chains were found to appear HLA-restricted, with HLA associations seemingly driven largely by CMV exposure. The classifier was reported to diagnose cytomegalovirus status with high specificity and sensitivity in both the original cohort and the validation cohort. A total of about 150 TCR beta chains were listed by the study as associated with cytomegalovirus. In a later analysis, TCR association rates were found to vary across HLA loci, with the most associated TCRs seen for DRB1 alleles and the fewest for HLA-C alleles. The sequencing pipeline was judged likely to have produced a cluster of highly shared sequence variants as a technical artifact. In vitro tests confirmed that three of the cytomegalovirus-associated TCR beta chains recognize cytomegalovirus antigens.

Details on this clone: The clone's antigen remains unknown. Per-base qualities were not stored, and no clone one base away is much larger.

The germline V gene (reference sequence) provides CDR1 SGHNT and CDR2 YYREEE. V trim: 4 bases; J trim: 5 bases; unmatched bases: 14. CDR3 length: 17 amino acids, cysteine to phenylalanine. The entry retains the CDR3 DNA only, 51 bases that are in frame from base 1. The cohort consisted of fewer than 700 healthy bone marrow donors. At the time of sampling, all cohort members were nominally healthy, though unrecorded immune exposures were likely present. The donor tested CMV seropositive, placing the donor among the 289 seropositive members of the cohort. A peripheral blood sample was collected from each donor, and TCR beta sequencing was performed on peripheral blood mononuclear cells. The Qiagen DNeasy Blood Extraction Kit was used to extract genomic DNA from the blood cell samples. The library was prepared using the immunoSEQ multiplex PCR assay. For the multiplex PCR, a mixture combining 60 forward primers for TCR Vbeta segments and 13 reverse primers for TCR Jbeta segments was used. The CDR3 region of rearranged TCR beta genes was amplified from genomic DNA by a multiplex PCR assay. The amplified TCR beta libraries were sequenced on the Illumina HiSeq System as 87-base-pair reads. The study's processing was this. A later analysis tallied 70 million to 100 million unique TCR beta chains across the roughly 610 repertoires, and approximately 9.9 million of those chains were shared by two or more donors. To remove PCR and sequencing errors, raw reads were error-corrected and collapsed into unique sequences using a nearest-neighbor algorithm that merged closely related sequences. To assign V, D and J gene segments, CDR3 sequences were aligned to IMGT reference sequences. For a sequence to be retained, a match of at least six nucleotides to both a V gene segment and a J gene segment was required. Rearrangements were classified as productive when the CDR3 lacked stop codons and remained in frame with V and J, and all other rearrangements were classified as non-productive. CDR3 was defined by IMGT convention, running from the second conserved V-encoded cysteine to the conserved J-encoded phenylalanine. Sequences without an unambiguous match to a single V gene segment were excluded from the earlier analysis of over 500 of the donors. An earlier analysis of several hundred of the donors called V segments functional above 56.7% productive rearrangements and segregating when the between-donor standard deviation exceeded 5%. A statistical classification framework was developed to diagnose cytomegalovirus status using the catalog of TCR beta chain sequences. V and J gene assignment, in a later analysis, came from comparing TCR nucleotide sequences with IMGT/GENE-DB human TR gene sequences. In a later analysis, CDR3 sequences and most-parsimonious VDJ recombination scenarios were assigned using the TCRdist pipeline. In a later analysis, each TCR beta chain was defined by its CDR3 amino acid sequence together with its V-gene family, and reads lacking a unique V-gene family were excluded. To address suspected cross-contamination and a sequencing artifact, a later analysis removed under 600 highly shared, low-generation-probability nucleotide sequences. In a later analysis, a clonal expansion index for each public chain was calculated from normalized within-repertoire ranks of inferred template counts. A later analysis computed generation probabilities with a VDJ recombination model fitted to out-of-frame rearrangements, and checked the results against IGoR. In a later analysis, hypergeometric tests were used to score TCR-TCR, TCR-HLA and TCR-CMV co-occurrence, with a repertoire-size bias correction applied to TCR pairs. A later analysis estimated false discovery rates by permuting HLA or CMV assignments 20 times. In a later analysis, co-occurring TCRs were grouped with DBSCAN, and TCRdist sequence similarity was added when clustering was performed within HLA-allele-positive subsets. Repertoires with fewer than 30,000 or more than 120,000 public chains were left out of co-occurrence clustering, as were five repertoires with anomalous nucleotide sharing. Held by TCRdb, this immuneACCESS table contains in-frame sequences only and omits some clones. Under half of the omission traces to an unresolved V gene where checked; the cause of the rest is unknown. V and J calls plus clone size are reproduced from that table; the DNA served to infer D and trimming. This sample is represented by 70,000 to 90,000 clones; under 80% of them were singletons. Roughly 4.9% of the sample comes from the top ten.

Sequencing was done on a sample of PBMCs. The clonotype was recovered from a man aged 55-75 years in good health and CMV-seropositive. Recombination linked TRBV5-4 to TRBJ2-5; TRBD2 matches 10 bases in the middle. The CDR3 protein is CASSRVTSGALQETQYF. The sequenced DNA: TGTGCCAGCAGCCGGGTCACTAGCGGGGCCCTACAGGAGACCCAGTACTTC. Supplemented by the reference TRBV5-4 and TRBJ2-5 proteins around the CDR3, the complete variable domain is ETGVTQSPTHLIKTRGQQVTLRCSSQSGHNTVSWYQQALGQGPQFIFQYYREEENGRGNFPPRFSGLQFPNYSSELNVNALELDDSALYLCASSRVTSGALQETQYFGPGTRLLVL.